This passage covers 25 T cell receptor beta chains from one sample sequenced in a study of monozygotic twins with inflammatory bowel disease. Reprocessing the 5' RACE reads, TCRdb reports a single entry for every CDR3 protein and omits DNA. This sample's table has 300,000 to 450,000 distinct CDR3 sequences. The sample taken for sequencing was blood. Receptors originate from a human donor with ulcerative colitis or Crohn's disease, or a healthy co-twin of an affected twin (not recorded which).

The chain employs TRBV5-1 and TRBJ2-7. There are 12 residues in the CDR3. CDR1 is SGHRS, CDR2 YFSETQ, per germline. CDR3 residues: CASSPAGYEQYF. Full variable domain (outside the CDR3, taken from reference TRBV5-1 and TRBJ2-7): KAGVTQTPRYLIKTRGQQVTLSCSPISGHRSVSWYQQTPGQGLQFLFEYFSETQRNKGNFPGRFSGRQFSNSRSEMNVSTLELGDSALYLCASSPAGYEQYFGPGTRLTVT.

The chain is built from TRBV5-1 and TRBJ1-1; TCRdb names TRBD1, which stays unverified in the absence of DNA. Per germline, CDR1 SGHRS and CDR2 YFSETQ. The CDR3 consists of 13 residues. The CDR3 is CASSQGQGADAFF.

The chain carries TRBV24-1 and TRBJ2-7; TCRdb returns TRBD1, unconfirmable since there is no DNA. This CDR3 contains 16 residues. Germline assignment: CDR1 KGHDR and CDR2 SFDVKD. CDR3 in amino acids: CATSDLSQTGHYEQYF.

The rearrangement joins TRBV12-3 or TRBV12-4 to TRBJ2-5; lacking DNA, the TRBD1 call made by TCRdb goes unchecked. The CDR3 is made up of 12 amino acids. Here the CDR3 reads CASSRVRETQYF.

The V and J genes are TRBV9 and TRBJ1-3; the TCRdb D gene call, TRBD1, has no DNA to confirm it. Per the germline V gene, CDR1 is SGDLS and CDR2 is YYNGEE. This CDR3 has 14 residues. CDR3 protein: CASGGSGAGNTIYF.

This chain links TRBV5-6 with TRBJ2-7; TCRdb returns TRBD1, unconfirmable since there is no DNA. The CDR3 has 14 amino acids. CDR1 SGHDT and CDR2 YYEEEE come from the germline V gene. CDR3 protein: CASSWGDSHYEQYF.

The CDR3 sequence is CASSYTGLARTDTQYF. The chain recombines TRBV14 with TRBJ2-3; lacking DNA, the TRBD2 call made by TCRdb goes unchecked. Germline CDR1 and CDR2: SGHDN and FVKESK. The CDR3 loop spans 16 amino acids.

Here the CDR3 reads CATSDLGRGLGTDTQYF. The gene calls are TRBV24-1 and TRBJ2-3; lacking DNA, the TRBD1 call made by TCRdb goes unchecked. This CDR3 is 17 amino acids long. Germline V gene data show CDR1 as KGHDR and CDR2 as SFDVKD.

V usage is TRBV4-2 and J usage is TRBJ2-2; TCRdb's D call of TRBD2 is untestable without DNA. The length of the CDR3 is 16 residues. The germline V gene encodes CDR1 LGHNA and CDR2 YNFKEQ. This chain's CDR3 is CASSRSGGQNTGELFF.

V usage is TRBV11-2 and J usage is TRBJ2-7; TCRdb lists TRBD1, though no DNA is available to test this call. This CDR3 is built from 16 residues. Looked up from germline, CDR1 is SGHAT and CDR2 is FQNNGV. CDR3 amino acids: CASRQGFRGGSYEQYF.

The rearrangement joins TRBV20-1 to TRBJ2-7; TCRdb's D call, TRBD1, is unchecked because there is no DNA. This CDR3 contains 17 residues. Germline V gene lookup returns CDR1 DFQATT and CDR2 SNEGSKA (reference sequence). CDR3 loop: CSATELRTGKSSYEQYF.

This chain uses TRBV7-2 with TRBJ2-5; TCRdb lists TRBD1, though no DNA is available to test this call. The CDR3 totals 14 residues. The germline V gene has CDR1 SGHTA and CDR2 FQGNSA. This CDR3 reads CASSLIRQGLTQYF. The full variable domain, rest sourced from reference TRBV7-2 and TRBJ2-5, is GAGVSQSPSNKVTEKGKDVELRCDPISGHTALYWYRQSLGQGLEFLIYFQGNSAPDKSGLPSDRFSAERTGGSVSTLTIQRTQQEDSAVYLCASSLIRQGLTQYFGPGTRLLVL.

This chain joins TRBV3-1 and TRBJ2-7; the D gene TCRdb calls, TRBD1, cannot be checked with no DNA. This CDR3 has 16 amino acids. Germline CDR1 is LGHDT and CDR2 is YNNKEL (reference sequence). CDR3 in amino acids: CASSQEEGSAWDEQYF.

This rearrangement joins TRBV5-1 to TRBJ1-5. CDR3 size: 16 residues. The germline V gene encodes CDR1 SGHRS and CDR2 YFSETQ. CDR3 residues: CASSLGQLGGNQPQHF. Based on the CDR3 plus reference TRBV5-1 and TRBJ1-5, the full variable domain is KAGVTQTPRYLIKTRGQQVTLSCSPISGHRSVSWYQQTPGQGLQFLFEYFSETQRNKGNFPGRFSGRQFSNSRSEMNVSTLELGDSALYLCASSLGQLGGNQPQHFGDGTRLSIL.

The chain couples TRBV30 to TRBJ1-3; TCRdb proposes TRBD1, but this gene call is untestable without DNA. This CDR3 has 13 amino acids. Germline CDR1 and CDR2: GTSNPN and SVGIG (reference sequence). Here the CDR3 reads CAQAANRGNTIYF.

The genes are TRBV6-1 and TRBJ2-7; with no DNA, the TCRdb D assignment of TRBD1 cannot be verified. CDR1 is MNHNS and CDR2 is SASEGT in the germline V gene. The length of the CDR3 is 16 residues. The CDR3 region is CASSTRIQGVLYEQYF.

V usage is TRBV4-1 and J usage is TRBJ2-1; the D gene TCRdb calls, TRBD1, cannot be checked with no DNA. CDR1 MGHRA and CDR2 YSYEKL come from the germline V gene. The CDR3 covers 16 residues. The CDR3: CASSQETAGVYNKQFF.

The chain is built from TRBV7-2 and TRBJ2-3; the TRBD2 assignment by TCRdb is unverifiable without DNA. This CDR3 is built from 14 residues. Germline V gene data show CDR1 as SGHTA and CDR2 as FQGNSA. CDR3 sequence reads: CASSLDGGPDTQYF.

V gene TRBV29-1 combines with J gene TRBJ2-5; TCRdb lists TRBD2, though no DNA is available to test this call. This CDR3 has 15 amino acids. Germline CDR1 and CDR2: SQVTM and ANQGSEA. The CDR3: CSVEELAGGVETQYF.

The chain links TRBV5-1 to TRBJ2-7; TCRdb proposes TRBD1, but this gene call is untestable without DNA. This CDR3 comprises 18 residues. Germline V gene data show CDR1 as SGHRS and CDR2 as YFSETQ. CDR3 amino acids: CASGKMRDRGNLIYEQYF.

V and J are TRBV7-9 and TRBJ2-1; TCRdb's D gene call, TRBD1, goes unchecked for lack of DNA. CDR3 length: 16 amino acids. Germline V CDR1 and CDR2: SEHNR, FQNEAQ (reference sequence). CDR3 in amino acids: CASSSGQGGKYNEQFF.

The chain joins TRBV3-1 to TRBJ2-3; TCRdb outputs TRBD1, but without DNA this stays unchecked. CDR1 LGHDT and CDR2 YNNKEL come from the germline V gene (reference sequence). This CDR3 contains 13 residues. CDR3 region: CASSQLQGNTQYF.

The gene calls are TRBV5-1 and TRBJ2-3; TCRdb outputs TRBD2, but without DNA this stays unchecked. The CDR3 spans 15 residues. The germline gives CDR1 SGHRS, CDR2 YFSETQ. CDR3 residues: CASSFEGGIPDTQYF. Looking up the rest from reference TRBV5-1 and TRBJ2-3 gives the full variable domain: KAGVTQTPRYLIKTRGQQVTLSCSPISGHRSVSWYQQTPGQGLQFLFEYFSETQRNKGNFPGRFSGRQFSNSRSEMNVSTLELGDSALYLCASSFEGGIPDTQYFGPGTRLTVL.

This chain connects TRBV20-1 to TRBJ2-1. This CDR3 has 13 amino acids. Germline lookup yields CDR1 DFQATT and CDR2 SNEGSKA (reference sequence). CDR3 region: CSARPTTNNEQFF.

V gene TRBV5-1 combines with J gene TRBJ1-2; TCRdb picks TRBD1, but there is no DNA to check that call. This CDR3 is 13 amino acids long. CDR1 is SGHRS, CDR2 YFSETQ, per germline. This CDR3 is CASSVGQGNGYTF.